Sequencing of this TCR beta chain was carried out in a study of Ad26.COV2.S vaccination and SARS-CoV-2 variants (TCRdb year 2021). About the investigation overall: Vaccine-arm donors were drawn from COV1001, a multicentre, randomized, double-blind, placebo-controlled phase I-IIa trial of Ad26.COV2.S in healthy adults. Ad26.COV2.S was given intramuscularly at 5x10^10 or 1x10^11 viral particles, as a single shot or as two shots 56 days apart. Sequencing of the TCRbeta repertoire served to evaluate the specificity and breadth of SARS-CoV-2-reactive T cell receptors following Ad26.COV2.S vaccination. The TCR-sequenced set comprised around 30 samples: about 19 Ad26.COV2.S vaccine recipients, 5 placebo recipients and 8 SARS-CoV-2 convalescent individuals. Participants in the trial were split at random into five groups of five each, receiving low-dose or high-dose Ad26.COV2.S once or twice, or else placebo on both occasions. Blinding of investigators to trial group allocation was maintained during experiments and outcome assessment. General conclusions and limits of the study: Higher spike-specific TCR breadth was observed in Ad26.COV2.S recipients than in placebo recipients (P = 0.0014). The study lacked the statistical power to compare responses across vaccine doses or regimens. Comparable non-spike TCR breadth was observed between vaccine and placebo recipients, consistent with only spike being contained in the vaccine. Substantial breadth of spike-specific CD8+ and CD4+ T cell responses was reported after vaccination. The authors noted that total T cell responses may have been underestimated by the TCR breadth and depth analyses.

The immunoSEQ Assay was used to sequence TCRbeta CDR3 regions. After extraction, genomic DNA underwent amplification by bias-controlled multiplex PCR, followed by high-throughput sequencing. In the paper's pipeline: To quantify the absolute abundance of each unique TCRbeta CDR3 region, sequences were collapsed and filtered. T cell fraction was estimated by normalization of TCRbeta template counts to usable DNA, with usable DNA being measured through amplification of reference genes present in all nucleated cells. Repertoire TCRs were annotated as SARS-CoV-2-specific by exact matching of V gene, CDR3 amino acid sequence and J gene to a known reactive TCR set. The reference SARS-CoV-2 TCR set came from MIRA and was filtered for enrichment in COVID-19-positive ImmuneCODE repertoires, removing public or cross-reactive TCRs. Using the MIRA antigens, annotated TCRs were further analysed by specific ORF or by position within an ORF. Breadth was defined as annotated unique rearrangements over total unique productive rearrangements; depth was the summed frequency of those rearrangements. Two-sided Wilcoxon rank-sum tests were applied when comparing TCR breadth between groups. The table was pulled from immuneACCESS by TCRdb, which kept in-frame rearrangements only. Such tables lose some clones; where checked, under half of the loss comes from unresolved V genes, and the rest has no known cause. The DNA was the basis for D and trimming; V, J and clone size are from that table. A total of 440,000 or so clones appear in this sample, about 92% of them only once. Of the sample, roughly 4.3% falls within the top ten clones.

Concerning this clone itself: The antigen this receptor binds is unknown. No base-level quality is on record; no much larger clone is a single base apart.

Sample treatment or condition, as interpreted from the label and publication: some 20 received Ad26.COV2.S at low or high dose, single or two shots; roughly five received placebo; per-sample allocation not given. For vaccine and placebo recipients, repertoires were sequenced using samples collected on day 63 after the first injection. Cohort 1b enrolled about two dozen adults aged 18-55 years at a single site in Boston, USA, between 29 July and 7 August 2020. As a vaccine, Ad26.COV2.S was a replication-incompetent adenovirus type 26 vector that expressed a prefusion-stabilized SARS-CoV-2 spike protein derived from the original Wuhan strain. The CDR3 spans 12 residues, from the cysteine through the phenylalanine. Only the CDR3 DNA is retained, 36 bases long and in frame from the first base.

The V and J segments used are TRBV21-1 and TRBJ2-5; the D segment call TRBD2 is taken from the table without a DNA check. TRBV21-1 is assigned pseudogene status. The material was peripheral blood, obtained in a trial of Ad26.COV2.S vaccine versus placebo. The source of this sequence is a person between 18 and 60 years old who received the Ad26.COV2.S COVID-19 vaccine or a placebo. The CDR3: CASSRGEITQYF. The DNA sequence is as follows: TGTGCCAGCAGCAGGGGGGAGATTACCCAGTACTTC.